The rows below give T cell receptor beta chains drawn from one sample of a study of T cell responses to AZD1222 COVID-19 vaccine. TCRdb's copy holds only in-frame clones and misses some; the assay was immunoSEQ multiplex PCR. There are 95,000 to 150,000 clones in the sample; over 75% occur only once, and more than 3.5% lies in the top ten. This specimen was peripheral blood, taken 28 days after the second dose of the MenACWY control vaccine. Receptors originate from an adult who received the MenACWY meningococcal vaccine as a control. The conserved cysteine and the conserved F or W are not part of the CDR3 here. D genes are given only for firm matches.

>13|TRBV28|NA|TRBJ1-5
ASSPPGVSNQPQH
>15|TRBV7-6|NA|TRBJ2-2
ASSLASQPALAGELF
>14|TRBV7-8|NA|TRBJ1-4
ASSRSGGRGSEKLF
>15|TRBV27|NA|TRBJ1-3
ASSLGTRGFSGNTIY
>13|TRBV6-5|NA|TRBJ2-5
ASSYSSIGAETQY
>12|TRBV29-1|NA|TRBJ2-3
SVGFDSVGDTQY
>14|TRBV6-4|TRBD1|TRBJ2-3
ASSDSRLGGSDTQY
>11|TRBV3-1/TRBV3-2|NA|TRBJ2-2
ASSQDISGELF
>13|TRBV3-1/TRBV3-2|NA|TRBJ2-3
ASSQDVSTADTQY
>17|TRBV29-1|TRBD2|TRBJ2-2
SAPWDGVTSGSASGELF
>15|TRBV6-2/TRBV6-3|NA|TRBJ2-7
ASSYHPEGRTKYEQY
>11|TRBV30|TRBD1|TRBJ1-4
AWSADREGKLF
>12|TRBV7-2|NA|TRBJ1-2
ASSLADGNYGYT
>13|TRBV9|TRBD2|TRBJ2-1
ASSVVAGGPYEQF
>14|TRBV2|NA|TRBJ1-4
ASSSPGRTLNEKLF
>15|TRBV18|NA|TRBJ2-7
ASSPPESWGSPYEQY
>13|TRBV6-5|NA|TRBJ1-1
ASSYSSRGNTEAF
>10|TRBV7-9|NA|TRBJ2-7
ASSFEGYEQY
>12|TRBV27|NA|TRBJ1-1
ASSLFPRDTEAF
>11|TRBV3-1/TRBV3-2|NA|TRBJ2-3
ASSPWGTDTQY
>13|TRBV6-2/TRBV6-3|TRBD1|TRBJ1-1
ASSGLTGMNTEAF
>13|TRBV7-2|NA|TRBJ1-6
ASSLAAGQNSPLH
>13|TRBV5-5|TRBD1|TRBJ1-6
ASSAQGGYGSPLH
>12|TRBV9|NA|TRBJ1-4
ASSVLPTNEKLF
>11|TRBV10-3|TRBD1|TRBJ2-3
AISERTGGSQY
>14|TRBV7-6|TRBD2|TRBJ2-7
ASRSSGSFGLYEQY
>11|TRBV24-1|TRBD1|TRBJ2-3
ATSGQGADTQY
>11|TRBV18|NA|TRBJ1-2
ASSPVTDYGYT
>11|TRBV29-1|NA|TRBJ2-2
SVDPANTGELF
>14|TRBV15|NA|TRBJ2-3
ATSRARARREDTQY
>12|TRBV28|NA|TRBJ2-1
ASSRLVFDNEQF
>11|TRBV7-6|TRBD2|TRBJ2-3
ASSWDYTDTQY
>12|TRBV15|TRBD1|TRBJ2-2
ATSRGTGNGELF
>13|TRBV18|TRBD1|TRBJ2-3
ASSPPGTGSDTQY
>12|TRBV19|NA|TRBJ1-4
ASSIRRDWGKLF
>15|TRBV9|TRBD2|TRBJ2-3
ASSVRGLSGGTDTQY
>13|TRBV7-2|TRBD2|TRBJ2-3
ASSKLAGTGDTQY
>11|TRBV6-2/TRBV6-3|NA|TRBJ1-1
ASSPKTGTEAF
>11|TRBV3-1/TRBV3-2|NA|TRBJ1-2
ASSPPWGYGYT
>10|TRBV2|NA|TRBJ2-5
ASSDGLETQY
>13|TRBV7-2|NA|TRBJ2-7
ASSSREGGSYEQY
>13|TRBV11-2|TRBD1|TRBJ1-3
ASSRNPGQGGTIY
>12|TRBV7-6|NA|TRBJ2-2
ASSLVRATGELF
>15|TRBV7-2|NA|TRBJ1-3
ASSLVGQSSSGNTIY
>15|TRBV24-1|TRBD2|TRBJ2-1
ATSDSLGSGTNNEQF
>14|TRBV24-1|TRBD2|TRBJ2-2
ATSDFERGNTGELF
>14|TRBV18|NA|TRBJ2-2
ASSPGVGVNTGELF
>17|TRBV2|TRBD2|TRBJ2-2
ASSTIGLAGGLPTGELF
>12|TRBV6-5|NA|TRBJ2-1
ASSLTPPYNEQF
>13|TRBV7-2|NA|TRBJ2-3
ASSLGREGTDTQY
>11|TRBV28|TRBD2|TRBJ2-1
ASRAGGRNEQF
>9|TRBV29-1|NA|TRBJ1-1
SASRSTEAF
>13|TRBV6-2/TRBV6-3|NA|TRBJ1-3
ASSYVLSSGNTIY
>14|TRBV5-6|NA|TRBJ2-3
ASSLETGPSTDTQY
>14|TRBV28|NA|TRBJ1-5
ASLTSGGISNQPQH
>12|TRBV19|NA|TRBJ1-2
ASSMGQPGYGYT
>10|TRBV5-6|NA|TRBJ2-1
ASSLWFNEQF
>14|TRBV15|NA|TRBJ2-2
ATSRDPGPNTGELF
>10|TRBV11-2|NA|TRBJ2-7
ASSQGLLEQY